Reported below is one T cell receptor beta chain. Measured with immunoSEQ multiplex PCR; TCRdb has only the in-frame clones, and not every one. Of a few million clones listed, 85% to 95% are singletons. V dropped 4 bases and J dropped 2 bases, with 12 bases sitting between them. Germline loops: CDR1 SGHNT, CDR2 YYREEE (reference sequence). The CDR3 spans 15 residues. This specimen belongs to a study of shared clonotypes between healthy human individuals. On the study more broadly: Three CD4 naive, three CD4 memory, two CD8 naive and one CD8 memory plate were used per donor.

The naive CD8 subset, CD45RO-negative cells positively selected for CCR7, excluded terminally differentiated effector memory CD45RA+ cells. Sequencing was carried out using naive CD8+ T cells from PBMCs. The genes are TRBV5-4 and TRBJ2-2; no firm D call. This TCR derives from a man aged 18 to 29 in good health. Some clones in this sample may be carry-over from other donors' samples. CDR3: CASSLETENTGELFF. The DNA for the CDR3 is TGTGCCAGCAGCCTAGAGACGGAAAACACCGGGGAGCTGTTTTTT.